These 19 T cell receptor beta chains were all obtained from the same sample, sequenced in a study of beta chain features in type 1 diabetes. Every isolated RNA sample was fully reverse transcribed, so sequencing captured expressed TCRB transcripts. Profiled with immunoSEQ multiplex PCR; TCRdb holds only in-frame clones, not every one. This sample carries a few hundred thousand clones, about 15% of them seen once, and the ten largest clones take approximately 7%. Sequencing was carried out using central memory CD4+ T cells from blood. These receptors were taken from a man aged 30 to 45 in good health.

The rearrangement joins TRBV29-1 to TRBJ1-5; D gene uncertain. Per the germline V gene, CDR1 is SQVTM and CDR2 is ANQGSEA. The CDR3 covers 13 residues. Trimming left V 5 bases short and J 0 bases short, with 8 bases between. The CDR3 nucleotides read TGCAGCGTTTTAGTGGCTAGCAATCAGCCCCAGCATTTT. Its translation is CSVLVASNQPQHF.

The J gene is TRBJ1-5, the V gene TRBV19, with D tentatively TRBD1 (5 bases). Germline CDR1 is LNHDA and CDR2 is SQIVND (reference sequence). This CDR3 has 17 amino acids. The CDR3 DNA sequence: TGTGGACGTATAGGGGTTCTCAGTATCTTTAGCAATCAGCCCCAGCATTTT. It codes for CGRIGVLSIFSNQPQHF.

In its sample, this clone was seen a few times. The V call is TRBV4-1, the J call TRBJ1-4, with D uncertain. CDR3 length equals 15 residues. Trimming stripped 2 bases from V and 1 base from J, with 8 bases between. Germline values: CDR1 MGHRA, CDR2 YSYEKL. CDR3 region: CASSQQMKTNEKLFF. The CDR3 DNA reads as TGCGCCAGCAGCCAACAGATGAAAACTAATGAAAAACTGTTTTTT.

This clone has just one count. This chain connects TRBV2 to TRBJ2-2; perhaps TRBD1 as D (6 bases). Trimming removed 3 bases from V and 4 bases from J, with 12 bases in between. The CDR3 extends over 15 amino acids. The V gene's germline CDR1 is SNHLY and CDR2 FYNNEI. CDR3 sequence: CASSEARGGTGELFF. The CDR3 DNA follows: TGTGCCAGCAGTGAGGCCAGGGGCGGCACCGGGGAGCTGTTTTTT.

About this clone itself: At one of its ends the junction is not consistent with the germline gene, which may arise from a read error. The chain carries TRBV6-1 and TRBJ1-3; D ambiguous. Germline CDR1 reads MNHNS; CDR2 reads SASEGT. This CDR3 is 12 amino acids long. CDR3 nucleotides: TGTGCCAGCAGTGAAGCGGGCACGGGGTGGAATTTT. Translated: CASSEAGTGWNF.

This clone was detected ten times or more. The chain employs TRBV11-3 and TRBJ2-1; D not certain. V lost 5 bases to trimming and J lost 6 bases, with 8 bases between them. The CDR3 spans 12 residues. Germline V gene lookup returns CDR1 SGHNT and CDR2 YENEEA. CDR3 DNA: TGTGCCAGCAGCAGTCCGCGCAATGAGCAGTTCTTC. Translating gives CASSSPRNEQFF. Full variable domain (missing parts from reference TRBV11-3 and TRBJ2-1): EAGVVQSPRYKIIEKKQPVAFWCNPISGHNTLYWYLQNLGQGPELLIRYENEEAVDDSQLPKDRFSAERLKGVDSTLKIQPAELGDSAVYLCASSSPRNEQFFGPGTRLTVL.

The rearrangement uses TRBV11-3 and TRBJ2-1, with D maybe TRBD1 (5 bases). The CDR3 spans 17 residues. Germline assignment: CDR1 SGHNT and CDR2 YENEEA. The V end lost 0 bases, the J end lost 6 bases, and 18 bases lay between the germline ends. The CDR3 is CASSLEGLGPGANEQFF. The CDR3 DNA reads TGTGCCAGCAGCTTAGAGGGTTTGGGGCCAGGAGCCAATGAGCAGTTCTTC. The variable domain in full, completed from reference TRBV11-3 and TRBJ2-1, reads EAGVVQSPRYKIIEKKQPVAFWCNPISGHNTLYWYLQNLGQGPELLIRYENEEAVDDSQLPKDRFSAERLKGVDSTLKIQPAELGDSAVYLCASSLEGLGPGANEQFFGPGTRLTVL.

This clone was seen a handful of times. This chain uses TRBV25-1 with TRBJ2-4, with 9 bases aligning to TRBD2. The CDR3 consists of 17 residues. From germline, CDR1 is MGHDK and CDR2 SYGVNS. The V segment lost 3 bases and the J segment 4 bases; nucleotides outside the gene matches: 10. CDR3 bases: TGTGCCAGCAGTGAGGCGGGCGGGAGGGGTTTGAAAAACATTCAGTACTTC. Translated: CASSEAGGRGLKNIQYF. The full variable domain, in which reference TRBV25-1 and TRBJ2-4 provide the parts outside the CDR3, is EADIYQTPRYLVIGTGKKITLECSQTMGHDKMYWYQQDPGMELHLIHYSYGVNSTEKGDLSSESTVSRIRTEHFPLTLESARPSHTSQYLCASSEAGGRGLKNIQYFGAGTRLSVL.

The chain has TRBV7-2 and TRBJ1-3; no reliable D call. Trimming shortened V by 5 bases and J by 1 base, and 9 bases separated the two germline ends. The CDR3 is made up of 14 amino acids. From germline, CDR1 is SGHTA and CDR2 FQGNSA. This chain's CDR3 is CASSQDLSGNTIYF. CDR3 coding DNA: TGTGCCAGCAGCCAGGACTTGTCTGGAAACACCATATATTTT.

V gene TRBV7-9 combines with J gene TRBJ2-4; D is perhaps TRBD1 (6 bases). CDR1 and CDR2 (germline): SEHNR, FQNEAQ (reference sequence). The CDR3 spans 14 residues. The V end was cut by 4 bases, the J end by 7 bases, with 14 bases between. CDR3: CASSSQGKGNIQYF. In DNA, the CDR3 is TGTGCCAGCAGCTCACAGGGCAAGGGGAACATTCAGTACTTC.

The chain couples TRBV25-1 to TRBJ2-1; TRBD1 matches at 10 bases. This CDR3 contains 15 residues. The ends lost 2 bases at V and 6 bases at J; junction bases unmatched: 4. The germline gives CDR1 MGHDK, CDR2 SYGVNS. The CDR3 DNA is TGTGCCAGCAGTGAACCGCGGACAGGGGGCAATGAGCAGTTCTTC. Protein product: CASSEPRTGGNEQFF.

This clone was counted between two and nine times. One end of the junction varies from germline; a read error may be responsible. The chain combines TRBV7-2 with TRBJ2-3; D possibly matches TRBD1 or TRBD2 (5 bases each). The germline gives CDR1 SGHTA, CDR2 FQGNSA. The CDR3 spans 15 residues. DNA of the CDR3: TGCGCCAGCAGCCAAGAATGGCAGGGACCTGATACGCAGTATTTT. It translates to CASSQEWQGPDTQYF.

V gene TRBV7-2 combines with J gene TRBJ2-1; D uncertain. V shed 5 bases and J shed 6 bases, with 20 bases lying between them. Per the germline V gene, CDR1 is SGHTA and CDR2 is FQGNSA. The CDR3 totals 16 residues. The CDR3 DNA follows: TGTGCCAGCAGCCCGTTTGACCCTAAAAGTAGCAATGAGCAGTTCTTC. Protein product: CASSPFDPKSSNEQFF. Supplemented by reference TRBV7-2 and TRBJ2-1, the full variable domain reads GAGVSQSPSNKVTEKGKDVELRCDPISGHTALYWYRQSLGQGLEFLIYFQGNSAPDKSGLPSDRFSAERTGGSVSTLTIQRTQQEDSAVYLCASSPFDPKSSNEQFFGPGTRLTVL.

This clone has more than one count but fewer than ten. The chain combines TRBV5-6 with TRBJ2-7; D gene uncertain. This CDR3 has 12 residues. Germline CDR1 and CDR2: SGHDT and YYEEEE. V was cut by 1 base and J by 4 bases, with 6 bases left in between. The chain's CDR3 is CASSLLPYEQYF. CDR3 in DNA: TGTGCCAGCAGCTTGCTCCCTTACGAGCAGTACTTC.

The sample holds a few counts of this clone. This chain connects TRBV7-9 to TRBJ1-4; 9 bases map to TRBD1. This CDR3 has 14 amino acids. CDR1 and CDR2 (germline): SEHNR, FQNEAQ (reference sequence). V was clipped by 5 bases and J by 6 bases; unmatched bases: 4. CDR3 sequence reads: CASSRDRGDEKLFF. The CDR3 DNA reads TGTGCCAGCAGCCGAGACAGGGGGGATGAAAAACTGTTTTTT.

This clone was seen at least ten times. V usage is TRBV7-9 and J usage is TRBJ2-3; D perhaps matches TRBD1 (5 bases). This CDR3 contains 13 residues. Trimming took 5 bases from V and 1 from J, leaving 7 bases between them. CDR1 is SEHNR, CDR2 FQNEAQ, per germline (reference sequence). CDR3 in amino acids: CASSPGRTDTQYF. DNA for the CDR3: TGTGCCAGCAGCCCAGGGCGCACAGATACGCAGTATTTT.

This clone appeared a few times. Other DNA sequences of this sample code for an identical CDR3. The chain carries TRBV27 and TRBJ1-2, with D unclear. The V end lost 3 bases, the J end lost 5 bases, and 10 bases lay between the germline ends. Per the germline V gene, CDR1 is MNHEY and CDR2 is SMNVEV (reference sequence). This CDR3 region has 13 residues. The CDR3 here is CASSLAGTYGYTF. CDR3 nucleotides: TGTGCCAGCAGTTTGGCAGGAACTTATGGCTACACCTTC.

In its sample, this clone was seen a few times. This chain links TRBV5-1 with TRBJ1-6, with 7 bases identical to TRBD1. Germline assignment: CDR1 SGHRS and CDR2 YFSETQ. The CDR3 contains 14 residues. V dropped 4 bases and J dropped 10; count of bases not matched to a gene: 8. The CDR3 loop reads CASSLRQGGSPLHF. As DNA, the CDR3 is TGCGCCAGCAGCCTGAGACAGGGAGGATCACCCCTCCACTTT.

This clone was detected ten times or more. V and J are TRBV28 and TRBJ2-1; 7 bases match TRBD2. CDR1 and CDR2 (germline): MDHEN, SYDVKM. Trimming cost V 6 bases and J 7 bases; bases outside gene matches: 18. The length of the CDR3 is 17 residues. CDR3 region: CASRWASGRKSWNEQFF. The CDR3 DNA reads TGTGCCAGCAGATGGGCTAGCGGTCGGAAGAGCTGGAATGAGCAGTTCTTC.